The TCR beta chain under discussion was sequenced for a study of blood T cell repertoires in COVID-19 (TCRdb year 2020). Background on the whole study: Samples from collaborators originated in the United States, Italy and Spain and spanned both the acute and convalescent phases of COVID-19. The prospective study material was composed of cDNA or gDNA derived from T cells, B-cell-depleted T cells, or PBMCs. Deeply sampled blood TCRbeta repertoires from subjects exposed to, actively infected with, or recovered from COVID-19 were included in the dataset. The repertoires were made available in a free public database intended to serve as a resource for research on the immune response to SARS-CoV-2. Samples were obtained from the ongoing ImmuneRACE study (first 160 participants) and from approximately 1,200 subjects provided by 6 global collaborators. A de-identified subject ID, COVID-19 status, age in years and sex were almost always included in the sample metadata. Where available, HLA class I and class II types were obtained from metadata supplied by the sample provider rather than from assay-based typing. Beyond this particular receptor, the publication reports: How much clinical and demographic metadata was included differed by source and by participant, and the metadata was provided uncurated.

CDR1 and CDR2 are read off the germline V gene as SGHVS and FQNEAQ. Reading from cysteine to phenylalanine, the CDR3 counts 16 amino acids. This entry keeps only the CDR3 DNA: 48 bases, framed from base 1. V and J lose 5 bases and 4 bases, and a span of 15 bases separates them. Turning to this clone: This clone's antigen is unknown. Base qualities are missing; no much larger clone stands one base away.

Collaborating institutions collected whole blood in K2EDTA tubes following their own protocols. For TCRbeta analysis, collaborators shipped samples as frozen whole blood, isolated PBMCs, or DNA extracted from either of those sample types. The immunoSEQ Assay, a bias-controlled multiplex PCR, was used to amplify TCRbeta CDR3 regions from genomic DNA. Per the source publication's procedure: Nucleated cell counts per sample were estimated from amplification of reference gene primers within the assay. To quantify the absolute abundance of each unique TCRbeta CDR3 rearrangement, sequence reads were collapsed and filtered. For each sample, productive Simpson clonality was calculated as the square root of Simpson's diversity index across productive rearrangements. Sourced from immuneACCESS, this table was stored by TCRdb with only in-frame sequences that have V and J called. A share of the clones is absent; for the studies checked, an unresolved V gene accounts for under half, and the remainder has no known explanation. V and J calls and clone size are copied from that table; D and trimming were computed from the DNA. The sample table lists approximately 290,000 clones, around 90% of them with a count of one. Jointly, the top ten make up roughly 2.3% of the sample.

This TCR was recovered from a man aged 18 to 30 with active or convalescent COVID-19. The rearrangement joined TRBV7-8 to TRBJ2-6, with a weak D call of TRBD1 (6 bases match). Specimen: peripheral blood. The nucleotide sequence is TGTGCCAGCAGCCTCACCTCAGGGGTCGGGGCCAACGTCCTGACTTTC. This sequence encodes CASSLTSGVGANVLTF.